Listed below are T cell receptor beta chains from one sample, sequenced in a study of T cells in Graves' hyperthyroidism and ophthalmopathy. TCRdb re-called the multiplex PCR reads with MiXCR, one entry per CDR3 protein. The sample records hundreds of thousands of distinct CDR3 sequences, around 13% being singletons. The specimen was blood. The receptors stem from a woman aged 18-29 years with Graves' hyperthyroidism. Both conserved end residues are part of each CDR3. The D gene is left open where the match is weak. Expanded clones are given a class, and other clones once, few, many or no size at all.

TRBJ2-7	NA	TRBV20-1	NA	TGCAGTGCTAGAGTGTTTGGGGGTCACGAGCAGTACTTC	CSARVFGGHEQYF
TRBJ2-7	few	TRBV2	NA	TGTGCCAGCAGTAGTAACAGGGGACTGAGCTCCTACGAGCAGTACTTC	CASSSNRGLSSYEQYF
TRBJ1-2	NA	TRBV29-1	NA	TGCAGCGTTGATAAAACAGGAGACCTCGAGGGCTACACCTTC	CSVDKTGDLEGYTF
TRBJ2-5	many	TRBV12-3/TRBV12-4	NA	TGTGCCAGCAGGGGGGGCGCGGAGACCCAGTACTTC	CASRGGAETQYF
TRBJ2-5	few	TRBV4-1	NA	TGCGCCAGCAGCCAAGTAGGAGTTTCAAAAAAGAGAGAGACCCAGTACTTC	CASSQVGVSKKRETQYF
TRBJ2-1	many	TRBV20-1	NA	TGCAGTGCCAGGGGGCGGGAGGCTAATGAGCAGTTCTTC	CSARGREANEQFF
TRBJ2-4	NA	TRBV9	TRBD1	TGTGCCAGCACGGGGACAGCCAGTAACGTTCAGTACTTC	CASTGTASNVQYF
TRBJ2-5	few	TRBV13	NA	TGTGCCAGCAGCTTAGGGCGGCCTCAAGAGACCCAGTACTTC	CASSLGRPQETQYF
TRBJ1-5	NA	TRBV28	NA	TGTGCCAGCAGTTTTCTTGTGACAGCCAGCAATCAGCCCCAGCATTTT	CASSFLVTASNQPQHF
TRBJ2-1	few	TRBV3-1	NA	TGTGCCAGCAGCCAAGACTTGCGGGGCTACAATGAGCAGTTCTTC	CASSQDLRGYNEQFF
TRBJ2-5	NA	TRBV7-2	NA	TGTGCCAGCAGCTTAGGGGGGGGGGCGGAGACCCAGTACTTC	CASSLGGGAETQYF
TRBJ2-7	NA	TRBV7-9	TRBD1	TGTGCCAGCACCGACACAGGGACAGGGGAGCAGTACTTC	CASTDTGTGEQYF
TRBJ2-3	many	TRBV6-5	NA	TGTGCCAGCAGTTACTCCTCAATAGCCGGCGGTGTGGCAGATACGCAGTATTTT	CASSYSSIAGGVADTQYF
TRBJ2-7	few	TRBV19	TRBD2	TGTGCCAGTAGTAGAACTAGCGGGTTTGACTACGAGCAGTACTTC	CASSRTSGFDYEQYF
TRBJ2-7	many	TRBV27	TRBD1	TGTGCCAGCAGTTTTACCGGGACAGGGTACGAGCAGTACTTC	CASSFTGTGYEQYF